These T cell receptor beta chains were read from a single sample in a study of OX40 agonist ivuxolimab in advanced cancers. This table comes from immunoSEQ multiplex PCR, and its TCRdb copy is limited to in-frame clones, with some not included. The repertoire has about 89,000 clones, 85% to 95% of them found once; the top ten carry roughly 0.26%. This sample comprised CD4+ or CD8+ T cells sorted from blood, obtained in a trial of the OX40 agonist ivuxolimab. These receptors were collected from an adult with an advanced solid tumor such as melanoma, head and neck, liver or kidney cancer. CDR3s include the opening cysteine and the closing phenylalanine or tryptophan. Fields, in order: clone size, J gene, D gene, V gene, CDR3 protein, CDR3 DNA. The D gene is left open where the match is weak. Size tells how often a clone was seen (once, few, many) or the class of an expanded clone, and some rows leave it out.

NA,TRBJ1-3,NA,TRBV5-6,CASSFFTVAGNTIYF,TGTGCCAGCAGCTTTTTCACAGTGGCTGGAAACACCATATATTTT
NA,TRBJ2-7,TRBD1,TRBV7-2,CASSLAGTAYEQYF,TGTGCCAGCAGCCTCGCCGGGACAGCCTACGAGCAGTACTTC
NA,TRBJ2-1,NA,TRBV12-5,CASGRTLGITSHEQFF,TGTGCTAGTGGTAGAACGCTAGGAATCACCTCCCATGAGCAGTTCTTC
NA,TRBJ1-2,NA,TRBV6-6,CASSYGPRNYGYTF,TGTGCCAGCAGTTACGGCCCACGAAACTATGGCTACACCTTC
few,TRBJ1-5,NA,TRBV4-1,CASSHDLSNQPQHF,TGCGCCAGCAGCCACGACCTTAGCAATCAGCCCCAGCATTTT
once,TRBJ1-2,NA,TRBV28,CASSLTNYGYTF,TGTGCCAGCAGTTTAACCAACTATGGCTACACCTTC
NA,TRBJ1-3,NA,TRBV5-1,CASSLESGNTIYF,TGCGCCAGCAGCTTGGAAAGTGGAAACACCATATATTTT
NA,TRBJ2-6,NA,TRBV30,CAWSSRVSSGANVLTF,TGTGCCTGGAGTTCTAGAGTTTCCTCTGGGGCCAACGTCCTGACTTTC
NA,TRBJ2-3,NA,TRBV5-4,CASSIYGADTQYF,TGTGCCAGCAGCATTTACGGGGCAGATACGCAGTATTTT
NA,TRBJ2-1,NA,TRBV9,CASSQQGKSSYNEQFF,TGTGCCAGCAGTCAACAAGGGAAGAGCTCCTACAATGAGCAGTTCTTC
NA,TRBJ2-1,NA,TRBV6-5,CASTTARFSYNEQFF,TGTGCCAGCACAACCGCACGGTTTTCCTACAATGAGCAGTTCTTC
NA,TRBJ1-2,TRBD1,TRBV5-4,CASSPQTGDYGYTF,TGTGCCAGCAGCCCACAGACAGGGGACTATGGCTACACCTTC
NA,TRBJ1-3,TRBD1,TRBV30,CAWSVGAGGYGNTIYF,TGTGCCTGGAGTGTAGGGGCAGGGGGGTATGGAAACACCATATATTTT
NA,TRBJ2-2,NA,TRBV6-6,CASSQTNTGELFF,TGTGCCAGCAGTCAAACCAACACCGGGGAGCTGTTTTTT
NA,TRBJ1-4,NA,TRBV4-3,CASSQELAGRGGEKLFF,TGCGCCAGCAGCCAAGAGTTGGCTGGCAGGGGAGGTGAAAAACTGTTTTTT
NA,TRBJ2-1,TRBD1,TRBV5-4,CASSTMTGGTWDEQFF,TGTGCCAGCAGCACCATGACAGGGGGTACCTGGGATGAGCAGTTCTTC
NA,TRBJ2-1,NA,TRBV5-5,CASSLAQQIYNEQFF,TGTGCCAGCAGCTTGGCCCAGCAGATCTACAATGAGCAGTTCTTC
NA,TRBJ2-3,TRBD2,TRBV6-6,CAAHSSGRMTDTQYF,TGTGCCGCCCATTCTAGCGGGAGGATGACAGATACGCAGTATTTT
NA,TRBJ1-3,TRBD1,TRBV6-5,CASSGWDSAGNTIYF,TGTGCCAGCAGTGGGTGGGACAGTGCTGGAAACACCATATATTTT
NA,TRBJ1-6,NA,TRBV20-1,CSARGVAPLHF,TGCAGTGCTAGGGGGGTAGCACCCCTCCACTTT
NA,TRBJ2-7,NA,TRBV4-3,CASSQGTTGSNYEQYF,TGCGCCAGCAGCCAAGGTACGACAGGCTCCAACTACGAGCAGTACTTC
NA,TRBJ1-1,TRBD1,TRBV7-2,CASSLRGLNTEAFF,TGTGCCAGCAGCTTGAGGGGGCTGAACACTGAAGCTTTCTTT
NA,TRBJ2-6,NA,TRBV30,CAWSPRPGDSGANVLTF,TGTGCCTGGAGCCCCCGGCCAGGGGACTCTGGGGCCAACGTCCTGACTTTC
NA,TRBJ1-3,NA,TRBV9,CASSVVLFGNTIYF,TGTGCCAGCAGCGTAGTATTATTTGGAAACACCATATATTTT
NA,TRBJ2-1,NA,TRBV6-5,CASTPTRARDNEQFF,TGTGCCAGCACCCCCACCCGGGCGAGAGACAATGAGCAGTTCTTC
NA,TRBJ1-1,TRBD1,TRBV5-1,CASSGQGAGRTEAFF,TGCGCCAGCAGTGGGCAGGGGGCAGGTCGGACTGAAGCTTTCTTT
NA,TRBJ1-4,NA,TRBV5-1,CASRDGSTNEKLFF,TGCGCCAGCAGGGACGGGTCAACTAATGAAAAACTGTTTTTT
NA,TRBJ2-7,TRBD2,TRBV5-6,CASSRTSGEAYEQYF,TGTGCCAGCAGCAGGACTAGCGGGGAGGCCTACGAGCAGTACTTC
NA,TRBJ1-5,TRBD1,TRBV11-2,CASSPLTGVGQPQHF,TGTGCCAGCAGCCCCCTGACAGGGGTAGGACAGCCCCAGCATTTT
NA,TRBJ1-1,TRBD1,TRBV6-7,CASSDTTGLTEAFF,TGTGCCAGCAGTGATACGACAGGGCTGACTGAAGCTTTCTTT
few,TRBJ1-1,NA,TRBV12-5,CASGLALNTEAFF,TGTGCTAGTGGTTTGGCCCTGAACACTGAAGCTTTCTTT
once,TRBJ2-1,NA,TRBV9,CASSVGGFLRYNEQFF,TGTGCCAGCAGCGTAGGGGGCTTCCTACGGTACAATGAGCAGTTCTTC
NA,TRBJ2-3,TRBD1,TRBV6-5,CASSWDRTTDTQYF,TGTGCCAGCAGTTGGGACAGGACCACAGATACGCAGTATTTT
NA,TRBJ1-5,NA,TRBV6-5,CASSYNRHQPQHF,TGTGCCAGCAGTTACAACAGGCATCAGCCCCAGCATTTT
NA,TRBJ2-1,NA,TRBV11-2,CASSLVVSYNEQFF,TGTGCCAGCAGCTTAGTTGTTTCCTACAATGAGCAGTTCTTC
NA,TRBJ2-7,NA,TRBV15,CATQKGTHYEQYF,TGTGCCACCCAGAAAGGGACTCACTACGAGCAGTACTTC
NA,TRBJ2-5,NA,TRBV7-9,CASSTYAAPGVETQYF,TGTGCCAGCAGCACATACGCCGCGCCTGGAGTGGAGACCCAGTACTTC
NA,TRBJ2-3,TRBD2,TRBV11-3,CASSLVRLAGWTDTQYF,TGTGCCAGCAGCTTAGTTCGGCTAGCGGGATGGACAGATACGCAGTATTTT
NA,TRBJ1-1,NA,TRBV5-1,CASSSSHVWGTEAFF,TGCGCCAGCAGCTCCAGTCACGTGTGGGGGACTGAAGCTTTCTTT
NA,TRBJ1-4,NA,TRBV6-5,CASSYSNGPDEKLFF,TGTGCCAGCAGTTACTCGAATGGGCCGGATGAAAAACTGTTTTTT
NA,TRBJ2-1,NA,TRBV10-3,CAIRDSRSSYNEQFF,TGTGCCATCAGGGACTCCCGCAGCTCCTACAATGAGCAGTTCTTC
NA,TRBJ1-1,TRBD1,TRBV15,CATSIVQGAGTEAFF,TGTGCCACCAGCATAGTACAGGGGGCGGGCACTGAAGCTTTCTTT
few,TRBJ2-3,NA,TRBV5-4,CASSLDRGFTDTQYF,TGTGCCAGCAGCTTAGACCGGGGGTTCACAGATACGCAGTATTTT
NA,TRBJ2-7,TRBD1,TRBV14,CASSQGQGRTYEQYF,TGTGCCAGCAGCCAAGGACAGGGGAGAACCTACGAGCAGTACTTC
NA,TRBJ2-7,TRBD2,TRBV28,CAGTPYGPSGDYEQYF,TGTGCCGGCACCCCTTACGGGCCTAGCGGGGACTACGAGCAGTACTTC
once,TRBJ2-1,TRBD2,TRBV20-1,CSARTSGVQFF,TGCAGTGCTAGAACTAGCGGGGTGCAGTTCTTC
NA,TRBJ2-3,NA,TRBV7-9,CASSPGSEAAQYF,TGTGCCAGCAGCCCCGGATCGGAGGCTGCGCAGTATTTT
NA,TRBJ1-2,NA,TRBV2,CASSGQGNNYGYTF,TGTGCCAGCAGTGGGCAGGGGAACAACTATGGCTACACCTTC
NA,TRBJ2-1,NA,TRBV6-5,CASRLLASDRQFF,TGTGCCAGCAGACTTTTAGCGTCAGATAGGCAGTTCTTC
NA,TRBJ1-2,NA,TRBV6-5,CASNREAVYGYTF,TGTGCCAGCAACAGGGAGGCCGTCTATGGCTACACCTTC
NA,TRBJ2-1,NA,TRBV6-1,CASSDRPFYGQFF,TGTGCCAGCAGTGACAGGCCTTTTTATGGGCAGTTCTTC
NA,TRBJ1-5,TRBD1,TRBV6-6,CASRTARQGMEPQHF,TGTGCCAGCAGAACCGCCCGACAGGGTATGGAGCCCCAGCATTTT
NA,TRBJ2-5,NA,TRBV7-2,CASSQGRGPKRETQYF,TGTGCCAGCAGCCAAGGGAGGGGGCCAAAGCGAGAGACCCAGTACTTC
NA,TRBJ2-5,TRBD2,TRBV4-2,CASSQDGGSGAQETQYF,TGTGCCAGCAGCCAAGATGGGGGTAGCGGGGCCCAAGAGACCCAGTACTTC
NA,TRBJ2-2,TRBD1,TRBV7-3,CASSFLHRGRAGELFF,TGTGCCAGCAGCTTTTTGCACAGGGGGCGCGCCGGGGAGCTGTTTTTT